This T cell receptor (beta chain) was sequenced during a study of blood T cell repertoires in COVID-19. Study information: COVID-19 samples, acute and convalescent, were from the United States, Italy and Spain. PBMCs, B-cell-depleted T cells, or T cells were the source of the cDNA or gDNA that made up the material.

The ends were cut back, 5 bases at V and 5 bases at J, with 7 bases in the middle. There are 12 residues in the CDR3. Original processing methods: Amplification of reference gene primers was used by the study to estimate nucleated cell counts. Assay: immunoSEQ multiplex PCR; the TCRdb copy retains only in-frame clones and omits some. V and J calls plus clone size are reproduced from that table; the DNA served to infer D and trimming. This table has about 54,000 clones, 83% appearing once. The rearrangement uses TRBV12-3 or TRBV12-4 and TRBJ1-5; the D is unclear. The sequenced material came from peripheral blood. The receptor's source is a woman aged 60 to 75 with acute or convalescent COVID-19. This CDR3 reads CASSPDYQPQHF. DNA of the CDR3: TGTGCCAGCAGTCCCGACTATCAGCCCCAGCATTTT.